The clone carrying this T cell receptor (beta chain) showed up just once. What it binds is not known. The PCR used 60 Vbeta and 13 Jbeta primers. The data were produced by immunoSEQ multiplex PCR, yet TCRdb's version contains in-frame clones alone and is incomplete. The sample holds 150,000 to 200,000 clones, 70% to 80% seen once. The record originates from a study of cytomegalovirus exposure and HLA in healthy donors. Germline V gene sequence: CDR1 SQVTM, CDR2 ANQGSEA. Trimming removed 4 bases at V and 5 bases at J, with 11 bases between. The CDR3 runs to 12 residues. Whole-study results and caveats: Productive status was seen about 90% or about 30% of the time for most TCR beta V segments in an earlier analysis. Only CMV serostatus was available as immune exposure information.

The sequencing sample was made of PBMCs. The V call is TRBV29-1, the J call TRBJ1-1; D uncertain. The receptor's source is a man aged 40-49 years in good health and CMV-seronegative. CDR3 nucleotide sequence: TGCAGCGTTGCTCTTCCGGGAACTGAAGCTTTCTTT. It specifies CSVALPGTEAFF.